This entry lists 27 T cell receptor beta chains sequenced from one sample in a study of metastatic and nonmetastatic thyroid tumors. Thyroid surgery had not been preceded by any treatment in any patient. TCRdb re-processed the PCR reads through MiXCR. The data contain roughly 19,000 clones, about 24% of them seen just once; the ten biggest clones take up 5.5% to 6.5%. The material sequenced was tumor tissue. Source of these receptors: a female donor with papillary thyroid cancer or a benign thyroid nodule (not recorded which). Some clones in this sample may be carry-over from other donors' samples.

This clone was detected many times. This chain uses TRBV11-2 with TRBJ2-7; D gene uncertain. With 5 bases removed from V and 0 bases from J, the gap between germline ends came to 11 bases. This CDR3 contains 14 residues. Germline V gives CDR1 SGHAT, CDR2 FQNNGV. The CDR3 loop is CASSPVGDSYEQYF. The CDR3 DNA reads TGTGCCAGCAGCCCAGTTGGGGACTCCTACGAGCAGTACTTC.

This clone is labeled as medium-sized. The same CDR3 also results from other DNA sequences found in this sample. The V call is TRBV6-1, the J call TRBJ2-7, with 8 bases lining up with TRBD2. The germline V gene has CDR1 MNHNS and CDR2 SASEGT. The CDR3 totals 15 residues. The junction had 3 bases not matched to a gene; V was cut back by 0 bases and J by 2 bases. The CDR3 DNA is TGTGCCAGCAGTGAAGCGGCCGGGGGGGCCTACGAGCAGTACTTC. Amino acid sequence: CASSEAAGGAYEQYF.

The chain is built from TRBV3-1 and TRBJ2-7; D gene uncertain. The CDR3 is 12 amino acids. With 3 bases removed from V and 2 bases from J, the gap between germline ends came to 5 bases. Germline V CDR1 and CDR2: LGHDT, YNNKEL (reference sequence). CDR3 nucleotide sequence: TGTGCCAGCAGCCACGGAGCCTACGAGCAGTACTTC. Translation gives CASSHGAYEQYF.

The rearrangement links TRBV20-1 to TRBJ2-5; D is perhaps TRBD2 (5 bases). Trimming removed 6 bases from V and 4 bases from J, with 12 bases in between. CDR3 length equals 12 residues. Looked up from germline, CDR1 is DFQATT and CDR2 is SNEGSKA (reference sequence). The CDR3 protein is CSATDGVETQYF. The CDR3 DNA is TGCAGTGCGACGGACGGGGTAGAGACCCAGTACTTC.

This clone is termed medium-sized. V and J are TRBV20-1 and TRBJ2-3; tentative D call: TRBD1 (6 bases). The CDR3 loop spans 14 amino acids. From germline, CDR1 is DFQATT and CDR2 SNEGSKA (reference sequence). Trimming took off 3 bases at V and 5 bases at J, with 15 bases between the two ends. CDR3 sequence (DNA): TGCAGTGCTAGGTTAGGCAGGGGAGTAGATACGCAGTATTTT. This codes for CSARLGRGVDTQYF.

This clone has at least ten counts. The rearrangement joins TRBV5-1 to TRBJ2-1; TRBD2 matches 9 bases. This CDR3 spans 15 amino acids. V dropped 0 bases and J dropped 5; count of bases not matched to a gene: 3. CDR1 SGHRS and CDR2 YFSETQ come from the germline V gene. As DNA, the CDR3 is TGCGCCAGCAGCTTGGGCGGGAGGGCCAACAATGAGCAGTTCTTC. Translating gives CASSLGGRANNEQFF.

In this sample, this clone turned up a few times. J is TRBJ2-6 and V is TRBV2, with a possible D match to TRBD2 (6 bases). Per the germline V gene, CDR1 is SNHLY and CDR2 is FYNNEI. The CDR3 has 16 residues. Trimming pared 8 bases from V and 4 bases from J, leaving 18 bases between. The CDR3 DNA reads TGTGCCAGCGGCGGGGAGTCGATTTCCGGGGCCAACGTCCTGACTTTC. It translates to CASGGESISGANVLTF. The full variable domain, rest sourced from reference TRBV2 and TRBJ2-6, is EPEVTQTPSHQVTQMGQEVILRCVPISNHLYFYWYRQILGQKVEFLVSFYNNEISEKSEIFDDQFSVERPDGSNFTLKIRSTKLEDSAMYFCASGGESISGANVLTFGAGSRLTVL.

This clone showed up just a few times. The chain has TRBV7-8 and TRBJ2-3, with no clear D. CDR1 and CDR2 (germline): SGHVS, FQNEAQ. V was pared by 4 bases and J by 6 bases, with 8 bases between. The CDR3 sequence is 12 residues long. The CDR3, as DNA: TGTGCCAGCAGCTGGGGTCGGGATACGCAGTATTTT. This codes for CASSWGRDTQYF.

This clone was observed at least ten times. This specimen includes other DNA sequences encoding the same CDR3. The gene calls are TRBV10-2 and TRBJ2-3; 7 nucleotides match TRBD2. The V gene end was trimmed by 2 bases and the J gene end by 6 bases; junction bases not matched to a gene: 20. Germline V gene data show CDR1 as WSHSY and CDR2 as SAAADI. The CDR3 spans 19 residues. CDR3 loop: CASSELTYIMAGVVDTQYF. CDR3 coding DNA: TGCGCCAGCAGTGAGCTTACTTACATCATGGCGGGAGTAGTGGATACGCAGTATTTT.

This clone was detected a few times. The CDR3 reads CASSLYGGYTF. CDR3 nucleotide sequence: TGTGCCAGCAGCCTGTACGGGGGCTACACCTTC. The J gene is TRBJ1-2, the V gene TRBV6-1; the D is unclear. V lost 6 bases to trimming and J lost 8 bases, with 10 bases between them. Germline lookup yields CDR1 MNHNS and CDR2 SASEGT. The CDR3 totals 11 residues.

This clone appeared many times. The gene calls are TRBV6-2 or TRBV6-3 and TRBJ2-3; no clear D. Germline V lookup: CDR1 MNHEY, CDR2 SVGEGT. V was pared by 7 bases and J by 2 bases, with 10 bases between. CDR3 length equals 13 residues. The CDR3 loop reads CASTLVNTDTQYF. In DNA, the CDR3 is TGTGCCAGCACCCTAGTTAACACAGATACGCAGTATTTT.

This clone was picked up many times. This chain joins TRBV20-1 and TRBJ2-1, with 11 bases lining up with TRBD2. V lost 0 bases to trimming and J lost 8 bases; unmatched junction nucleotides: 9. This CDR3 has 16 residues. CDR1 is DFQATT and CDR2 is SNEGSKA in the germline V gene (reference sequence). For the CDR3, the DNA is TGCAGTGCTAGAGACCCCACTAGCGGGAGACCCCATGAGCAGTTCTTC. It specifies CSARDPTSGRPHEQFF.

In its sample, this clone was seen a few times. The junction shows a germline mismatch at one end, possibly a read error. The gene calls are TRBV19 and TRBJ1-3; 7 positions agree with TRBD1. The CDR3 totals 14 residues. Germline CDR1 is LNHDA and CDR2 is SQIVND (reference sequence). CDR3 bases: TGTGCCAGTAGTGAGACAGGGACTGGAAACACAATATATTTT. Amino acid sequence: CASSETGTGNTIYF.

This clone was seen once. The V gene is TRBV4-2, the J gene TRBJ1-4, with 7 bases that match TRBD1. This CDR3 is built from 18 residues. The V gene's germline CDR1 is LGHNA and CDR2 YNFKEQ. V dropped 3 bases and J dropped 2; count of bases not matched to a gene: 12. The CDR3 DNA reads TGTGCCAGCAGCCAGGGGCGACAGGGCTTCACGACTAATGAAAAACTGTTTTTT. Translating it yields CASSQGRQGFTTNEKLFF.

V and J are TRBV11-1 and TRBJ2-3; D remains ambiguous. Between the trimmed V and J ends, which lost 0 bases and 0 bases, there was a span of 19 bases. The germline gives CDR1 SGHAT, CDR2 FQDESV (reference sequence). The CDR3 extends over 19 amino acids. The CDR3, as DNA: TGTGCCAGCAGCTTAGCCGCGGTGGCTAGTTGGACGAGCACAGATACGCAGTATTTT. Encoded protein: CASSLAAVASWTSTDTQYF.

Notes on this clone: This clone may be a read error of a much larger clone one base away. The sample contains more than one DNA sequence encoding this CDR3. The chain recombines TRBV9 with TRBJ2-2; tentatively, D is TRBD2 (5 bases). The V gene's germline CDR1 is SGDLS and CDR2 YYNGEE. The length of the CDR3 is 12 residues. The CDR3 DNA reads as TGTGCCAGCAGCGTATTGTCCGGGGAACTGTTTTTT. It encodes CASSVLSGELFF.

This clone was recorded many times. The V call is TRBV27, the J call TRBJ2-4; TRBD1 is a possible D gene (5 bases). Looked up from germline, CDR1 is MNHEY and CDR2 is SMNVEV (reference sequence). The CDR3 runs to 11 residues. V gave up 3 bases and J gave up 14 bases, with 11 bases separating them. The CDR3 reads CASSFQGREYF. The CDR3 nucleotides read TGTGCCAGCAGTTTTCAGGGTAGAGAGTACTTC.

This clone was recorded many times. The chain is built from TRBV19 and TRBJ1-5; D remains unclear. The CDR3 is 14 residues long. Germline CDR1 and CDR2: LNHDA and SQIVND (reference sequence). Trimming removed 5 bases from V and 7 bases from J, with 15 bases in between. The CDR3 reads CASSLQPWVQPQHF. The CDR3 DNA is TGTGCCAGTAGTCTCCAGCCCTGGGTGCAGCCCCAGCATTTT.

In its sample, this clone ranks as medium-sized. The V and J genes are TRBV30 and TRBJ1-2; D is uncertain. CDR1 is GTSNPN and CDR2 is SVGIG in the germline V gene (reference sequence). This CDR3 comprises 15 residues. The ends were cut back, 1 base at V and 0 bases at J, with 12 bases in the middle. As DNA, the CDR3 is TGTGCCTGGAGTGGATCAAGGAGTTCTAACTATGGCTACACCTTC. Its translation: CAWSGSRSSNYGYTF.

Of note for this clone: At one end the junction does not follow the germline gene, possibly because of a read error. The CDR3 coding sequence is TGCGCCAGCAGCCGGGGTGGCCCAGCTGGGGCCAACTTCCTGACTTTC. This encodes CASSRGGPAGANFLTF. V and J are TRBV5-1 and TRBJ2-6; tentatively, D is TRBD1 or TRBD2 (5 bases each). The CDR3 has 16 amino acids. Germline V gives CDR1 SGHRS, CDR2 YFSETQ.

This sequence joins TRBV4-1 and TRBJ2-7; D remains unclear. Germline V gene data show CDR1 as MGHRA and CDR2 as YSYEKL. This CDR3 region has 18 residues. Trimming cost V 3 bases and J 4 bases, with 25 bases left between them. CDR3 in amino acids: CASSHRLNSIGNEYEQYF. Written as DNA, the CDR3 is TGCGCCAGCAGCCATAGGCTTAATTCTATCGGTAATGAATACGAGCAGTACTTC.

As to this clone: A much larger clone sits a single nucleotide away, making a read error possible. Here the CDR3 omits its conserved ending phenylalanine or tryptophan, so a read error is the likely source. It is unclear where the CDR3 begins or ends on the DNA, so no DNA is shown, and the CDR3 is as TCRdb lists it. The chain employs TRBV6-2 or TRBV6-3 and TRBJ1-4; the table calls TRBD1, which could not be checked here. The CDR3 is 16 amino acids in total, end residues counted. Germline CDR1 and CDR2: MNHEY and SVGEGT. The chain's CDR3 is CASSYRSGTGREKLSS.

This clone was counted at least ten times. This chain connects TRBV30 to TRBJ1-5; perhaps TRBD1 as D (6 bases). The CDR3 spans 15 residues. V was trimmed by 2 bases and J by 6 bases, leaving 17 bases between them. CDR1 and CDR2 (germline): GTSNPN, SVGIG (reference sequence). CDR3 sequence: CAWSPTGMIGQPQHF. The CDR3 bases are TGTGCCTGGAGTCCCACAGGGATGATAGGTCAGCCCCAGCATTTT.

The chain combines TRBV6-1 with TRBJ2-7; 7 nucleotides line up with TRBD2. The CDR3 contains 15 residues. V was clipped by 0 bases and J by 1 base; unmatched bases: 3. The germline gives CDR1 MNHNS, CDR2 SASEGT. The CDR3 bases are TGTGCCAGCAGTGAAGCTGCCGGGGGGTCCTACGAGCAGTACTTC. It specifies CASSEAAGGSYEQYF.

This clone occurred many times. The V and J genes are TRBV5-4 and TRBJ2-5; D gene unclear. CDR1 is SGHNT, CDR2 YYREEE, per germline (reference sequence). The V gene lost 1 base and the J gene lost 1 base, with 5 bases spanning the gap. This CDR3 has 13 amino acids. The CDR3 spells CASSLSIQETQYF. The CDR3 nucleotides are TGTGCCAGCAGCTTGTCGATCCAAGAGACCCAGTACTTC. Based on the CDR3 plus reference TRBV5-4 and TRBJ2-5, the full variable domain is ETGVTQSPTHLIKTRGQQVTLRCSSQSGHNTVSWYQQALGQGPQFIFQYYREEENGRGNFPPRFSGLQFPNYSSELNVNALELDDSALYLCASSLSIQETQYFGPGTRLLVL.

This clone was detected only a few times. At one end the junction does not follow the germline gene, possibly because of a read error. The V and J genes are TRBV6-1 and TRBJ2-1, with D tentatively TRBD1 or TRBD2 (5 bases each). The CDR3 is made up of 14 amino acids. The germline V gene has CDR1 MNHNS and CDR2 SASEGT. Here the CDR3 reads CASSEGTSYNEKFF. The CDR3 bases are TGTGCCAGCAGTGAGGGGACGTCCTACAATGAGAAGTTCTTC.

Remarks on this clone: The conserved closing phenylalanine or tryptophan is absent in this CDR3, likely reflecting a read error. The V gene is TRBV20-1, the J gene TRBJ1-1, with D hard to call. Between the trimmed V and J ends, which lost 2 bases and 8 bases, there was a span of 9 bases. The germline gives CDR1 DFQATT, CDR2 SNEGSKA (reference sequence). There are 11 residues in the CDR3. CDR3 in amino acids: CSARRSPEAFL. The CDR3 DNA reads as TGCAGTGCTAGAAGGAGCCCCGAAGCTTTCCTT.